Following are 12 T cell receptor beta chains from one sample sequenced in a study of blood T cell repertoires in COVID-19. The data were produced by immunoSEQ multiplex PCR, yet TCRdb's version contains in-frame clones alone and is incomplete. The sample consists of about 300,000 clones, nearly 90% of them appearing once. Input material: PBMCs or T cells enriched from blood (not recorded which). These receptors all come from a woman in her twenties or thirties who had recovered from COVID-19.

The genes are TRBV10-2 and TRBJ1-5; a weak D match, TRBD1 (5 bases). Trimming cost V 0 bases and J 7 bases, with 10 bases left between them. Germline V CDR1 and CDR2: WSHSY, SAAADI. This CDR3 comprises 14 residues. The CDR3 DNA sequence: TGCGCCAGCAGTGAGTCTGGGGGGAGACAGCCCCAGCATTTT. Residues: CASSESGGRQPQHF.

The rearrangement links TRBV19 to TRBJ1-1; the D gene is possibly TRBD1 (5 bases). CDR1 and CDR2 (germline): LNHDA, SQIVND (reference sequence). The ends were cut back, 10 bases at V and 2 bases at J, with 17 bases in the middle. The length of the CDR3 is 14 residues. The CDR3 sequence is CANTPSRANTEAFF. CDR3 sequence (DNA): TGTGCCAATACCCCAAGCAGGGCAAACACTGAAGCTTTCTTT.

The chain combines TRBV29-1 with TRBJ2-2; D possibly corresponds to TRBD2 (6 bases). The germline CDR1 and CDR2 sequences are SQVTM and ANQGSEA. This CDR3 spans 14 amino acids. V lost 6 bases and J 0 bases, leaving 11 bases between the germline ends. CDR3 nucleotides: TGCAGCGTATCAGGAGGGCCGAACACCGGGGAGCTGTTTTTT. Protein: CSVSGGPNTGELFF.

CDR3 sequence (DNA): TGTGCCAGCAGCACCGGACAGCTACAAGAGACCCAGTACTTC. This gives the protein CASSTGQLQETQYF. The chain is built from TRBV11-2 and TRBJ2-5; perhaps TRBD1 as D (6 bases). The V end was cut by 5 bases, the J end by 2 bases, with 12 bases between. Germline V gene lookup returns CDR1 SGHAT and CDR2 FQNNGV. The CDR3 is 14 residues long.

The chain couples TRBV6-5 to TRBJ2-5, with 9 bases fitting TRBD1. Unmatched junction bases numbered 10, after V lost 6 bases and J lost 5 bases. The CDR3 is 15 amino acids. In germline, CDR1 is MNHEY, CDR2 SVGAGI. In DNA form, the CDR3 reads TGTGCCAGCAGCTCCCCGGGACAGGGAAAGGAGACCCAGTACTTC. Translating it yields CASSSPGQGKETQYF.

This chain connects TRBV6-1 to TRBJ1-2; D gene unclear. Germline CDR1 and CDR2: MNHNS and SASEGT. This CDR3 region has 13 residues. Trimming removed 2 bases at V and 2 bases at J, with 6 bases between. Here the CDR3 DNA reads TGTGCCAGCAGTGAATATGGCAACTATGGCTACACCTTC. Translation gives CASSEYGNYGYTF.

The chain joins TRBV19 to TRBJ1-5, with D maybe TRBD1 (5 bases). Germline assignment: CDR1 LNHDA and CDR2 SQIVND (reference sequence). The CDR3 is made up of 12 amino acids. V lost 7 bases and J 7 bases, leaving 11 bases between the germline ends. CDR3 coding DNA: TGTGCCAGTATTGGGGGGTCACAGCCCCAGCATTTT. Amino acids: CASIGGSQPQHF. The whole variable domain, filled in from reference TRBV19 and TRBJ1-5, reads DGGITQSPKYLFRKEGQNVTLSCEQNLNHDAMYWYRQDPGQGLRLIYYSQIVNDFQKGDIAEGYSVSREKKESFPLTVTSAQKNPTAFYLCASIGGSQPQHFGDGTRLSIL.

The chain recombines TRBV21-1 with TRBJ1-5; the table's TRBD1 call for D was not verified on the DNA. TRBV21-1 is noted as a pseudogene. The CDR3 covers 17 residues. This CDR3 is CASRDSQSPYSNQPQHF. For the CDR3, the DNA is TGTGCCAGCAGGGACAGCCAAAGCCCCTATAGCAATCAGCCCCAGCATTTT.

The V and J genes are TRBV7-2 and TRBJ1-5; no definite D call. Per germline, CDR1 SGHTA and CDR2 FQGNSA. V was trimmed by 5 bases and J by 2 bases, leaving 10 bases between them. The CDR3 covers 14 residues. The CDR3 coding sequence is TGTGCCAGCAGCCTTCGGAGAGGCAATCAGCCCCAGCATTTT. Its translation: CASSLRRGNQPQHF.

The chain has TRBV2 and TRBJ1-5; TRBD1 might be the D (6 bases). CDR1 and CDR2 (germline): SNHLY, FYNNEI. The germline V and J ends were trimmed by 6 bases and 4 bases, with 13 bases remaining between them. The CDR3 spans 14 residues. The CDR3 spells CASSNRVGNQPQHF. CDR3 sequence (DNA): TGTGCCAGCAGCAACAGGGTTGGGAATCAGCCCCAGCATTTT.

This clone was found once. This chain connects TRBV2 to TRBJ1-2; a weak D match, TRBD1 (5 bases). This CDR3 is 15 amino acids long. Germline loops: CDR1 SNHLY, CDR2 FYNNEI. V was shortened by 0 bases and J by 4 bases, with 12 bases between the two germline ends. Here the CDR3 reads CASSEALQGLYGYTF. CDR3 nucleotides: TGTGCCAGCAGTGAAGCGCTTCAGGGCCTCTATGGCTACACCTTC.

The chain combines TRBV9 with TRBJ1-1, with D uncertain. Germline CDR1 and CDR2: SGDLS and YYNGEE. The CDR3 has 13 amino acids. Deletions cut 2 bases from V and 5 bases from J, with 10 bases between. This CDR3 is CASSVGGLTEAFF. The CDR3 coding sequence is TGTGCCAGCAGCGTTGGCGGGTTGACTGAAGCTTTCTTT.